These 5 T cell receptor beta chains came from one sample sequenced in a study of OX40 agonist ivuxolimab in advanced cancers. The library relied on the immunoSEQ multiplex PCR assay. In TCRdb, the immuneACCESS table is reduced to in-frame sequences with V and J assigned. These tables do not hold every clone; where another copy was compared, an unresolved V gene accounts for under half, and the others remain unexplained. This sample holds some 30,000 clones; approximately 87% were observed only once. The top ten clonotypes cover roughly a third of the sample. This specimen consisted of CD4+ or CD8+ T cells sorted from blood, obtained in a trial of the OX40 agonist ivuxolimab. The receptors were sampled from an adult with an advanced solid tumor such as melanoma, head and neck, liver or kidney cancer.

The chain links TRBV29-1 to TRBJ2-5; D remains ambiguous. V lost 3 bases and J 5 bases, leaving 4 bases between the germline ends. The germline V gene encodes CDR1 SQVTM and CDR2 ANQGSEA. The CDR3 runs to 10 residues. This chain's CDR3 is CSVDEETQYF. Written as DNA, the CDR3 is TGCAGCGTTGATGAGGAGACCCAGTACTTC.

This rearrangement joins TRBV6-5 to TRBJ2-1; 7 bases agree with TRBD2. Germline CDR1 is MNHEY and CDR2 is SVGAGI. The CDR3 sequence is 14 residues long. The V and J ends lost 4 bases and 4 bases, in that order; junction bases with no gene match: 4. The CDR3 DNA reads TGTGCCAGCAGTTGGGGGGGAGTATACAATGAGCAGTTCTTC. Its protein product is CASSWGGVYNEQFF.

The chain employs TRBV6-1 and TRBJ2-7; 8 bases fit TRBD1. The CDR3 is made up of 15 amino acids. The V segment lost 1 base and the J segment 3 bases; nucleotides outside the gene matches: 5. CDR1 MNHNS and CDR2 SASEGT come from the germline V gene. The chain's CDR3 is CASSEGYGQGYEQYF. The CDR3 DNA is TGTGCCAGCAGTGAAGGGTATGGACAGGGCTACGAGCAGTACTTC.

This rearrangement joins TRBV9 to TRBJ1-4, with TRBD1 matching 7 bases. Germline assignment: CDR1 SGDLS and CDR2 YYNGEE. The CDR3 consists of 17 residues. After removal of 3 bases from V and 0 bases from J, the junction contained 8 bases not matched to a gene. As DNA, the CDR3 is TGTGCCAGCAGCGCCAGTCGGGACAGCCCAACTAATGAAAAACTGTTTTTT. Translated: CASSASRDSPTNEKLFF.

The chain combines TRBV28 with TRBJ2-3, with 8 bases that match TRBD2. With V trimmed by 6 bases and J by 4 bases, 3 bases remained unmatched. CDR3 length: 13 amino acids. Germline V gene lookup returns CDR1 MDHEN and CDR2 SYDVKM. Here the CDR3 reads CASSIAGPDTQYF. CDR3 nucleotides: TGTGCCAGCAGCATAGCGGGACCAGATACGCAGTATTTT.